Shown below are 29 T cell receptor beta chains from a single sample sequenced in a study of T cell repertoires in cytomegalovirus infection. MiXCR, run by TCRdb on the reads, gives a single entry per CDR3 protein. The sample records under 300,000 distinct CDR3 sequences, about 20% being singletons. These receptors lack a known antigen. Sequenced material: cultured PBMCs, taken from culture after CMV antigen stimulation. Source of these receptors: a human donor in good health (CMV status not recorded). Some clones in this sample may be carry-over from other donors' samples.

The chain has TRBV7-9 and TRBJ2-1; 10 bases are a match to TRBD2. J was trimmed by 0 bases and V by 4 bases; bases with no gene match: 9. The length of the CDR3 is 18 residues. Looked up from germline, CDR1 is SEHNR and CDR2 is FQNEAQ (reference sequence). DNA for the CDR3: TGTGCCAGCAGCTCGCCCGGACTAGCGGTTTCCTCCTACAATGAGCAGTTCTTC. Amino acid sequence: CASSSPGLAVSSYNEQFF.

The genes are TRBV9 and TRBJ2-3; D remains unclear. Germline values: CDR1 SGDLS, CDR2 YYNGEE. CDR3 length: 15 amino acids. V dropped 0 bases and J dropped 2 bases, with 10 bases sitting between them. CDR3 region: CASSVGGSDTDTQYF. CDR3 DNA sequence: TGTGCCAGCAGCGTAGGCGGAAGCGACACAGATACGCAGTATTTT.

The table lists this clonotype with a count of one. The chain recombines TRBV27 with TRBJ2-7, with 9 bases fitting TRBD1. The V segment lost 3 bases and the J segment 5 bases; nucleotides outside the gene matches: 5. The CDR3 loop spans 14 amino acids. The germline gives CDR1 MNHEY, CDR2 SMNVEV (reference sequence). For the CDR3, the DNA is TGTGCCAGCAGTTTCGACAGGGGGGTCAACGAGCAGTACGTC. Its translation is CASSFDRGVNEQYV.

The chain links TRBV7-2 to TRBJ2-1; D may correspond to TRBD1 or TRBD2 (7 bases each). Germline CDR1 is SGHTA and CDR2 is FQGNSA. V lost 5 bases to trimming and J lost 5 bases, with 16 bases between them. The CDR3 runs 15 residues. CDR3 amino acids: CASSETGRAHNEQFF. CDR3 DNA sequence: TGTGCCAGCAGCGAGACAGGGAGGGCCCACAATGAGCAGTTCTTC.

This clonotype was recorded a few times. V is TRBV6-2 or TRBV6-3 and J is TRBJ2-3; D remains unclear. The CDR3 sequence is 13 residues long. Germline loops: CDR1 MNHEY, CDR2 SVGEGT. Deletions cut 3 bases from V and 8 bases from J, with 12 bases between. CDR3 nucleotides: TGTGCCAGCAGTTATAGAGGTGCTAGTACGCAGTATTTT. Protein product: CASSYRGASTQYF.

V is TRBV7-8 and J is TRBJ2-1; 9 bases align to TRBD1. The CDR3 has 14 amino acids. V lost 4 bases and J lost 7; bases outside the gene matches: 5. Germline V lookup: CDR1 SGHVS, CDR2 FQNEAQ. CDR3 region: CASSSTGGANEQFF. In DNA, the CDR3 is TGTGCCAGCAGCTCGACAGGGGGTGCAAATGAGCAGTTCTTC.

This clonotype came up many times. V gene TRBV7-8 combines with J gene TRBJ2-7, with D tentatively TRBD1 (5 bases). Germline V lookup: CDR1 SGHVS, CDR2 FQNEAQ. The CDR3 spans 13 residues. Deletions cut 3 bases from V and 0 bases from J, with 6 bases between. Written as DNA, the CDR3 is TGTGCCAGCAGCTTTCAGGGCTCCTACGAGCAGTACGTC. Translating it yields CASSFQGSYEQYV.

This clonotype was recorded many times. The V gene is TRBV7-6, the J gene TRBJ1-3, with D unclear. Trimming left V 10 bases short and J 2 bases short, with 12 bases between. This CDR3 is 13 amino acids long. Germline assignment: CDR1 SGHVS and CDR2 FNYEAQ. CDR3 residues: CATVRDTGNTIYF. CDR3 in DNA: TGTGCCACCGTGAGGGATACTGGAAACACCATATATTTT.

This clonotype appeared a single time. DNA for the CDR3: TGTGCCAGCAGTTATGTTCGAGGAAACACCATATATTTT. Its protein product is CASSYVRGNTIYF. The rearrangement joins TRBV6-2 or TRBV6-3 to TRBJ1-3; no definite D call. The germline V gene encodes CDR1 MNHEY and CDR2 SVGEGT. V lost 3 bases to trimming and J lost 4 bases, with 7 bases between them. This CDR3 region has 13 residues.

Ten or more counts support this clonotype. V is TRBV7-2 and J is TRBJ2-3; the match to TRBD2 covers 14 bases. The germline V gene encodes CDR1 SGHTA and CDR2 FQGNSA. The CDR3 is made up of 18 amino acids. Trimming removed 0 bases from V and 4 bases from J; junction bases left unmatched: 6. CDR3 sequence (DNA): TGTGCCAGCAGCTTAGCGACTAGCGGGAGGGGTAATCCAGATACGCAGTATTTT. Translating gives CASSLATSGRGNPDTQYF.

Note on this clonotype: A much larger clone differs from this one at a single base, so this may be a read error. The rearrangement uses TRBV7-2 and TRBJ2-5; no firm D call. The CDR3 runs to 14 residues. The V gene's germline CDR1 is SGHTA and CDR2 FQGNSA. The CDR3 loop reads CAGSYRYDQETQYF. The CDR3 region has the DNA TGTGCCGGCAGCTATCGTTACGACCAAGAGACCCAGTACTTC.

This clonotype was found many times. The rearrangement links TRBV7-8 to TRBJ2-5; D is ambiguous. The CDR3 consists of 14 residues. Germline assignment: CDR1 SGHVS and CDR2 FQNEAQ. V was clipped by 0 bases and J by 5 bases, with 10 bases between them. CDR3 protein: CASSLAPWTETQYF. CDR3 DNA: TGTGCCAGCAGCTTAGCCCCATGGACCGAGACCCAGTACTTC. Full variable domain (rest looked up from reference TRBV7-8 and TRBJ2-5): GAGVSQSPRYKVAKRGQDVALRCDPISGHVSLFWYQQALGQGPEFLTYFQNEAQLDKSGLPSDRFFAERPEGSVSTLKIQRTQQEDSAVYLCASSLAPWTETQYFGPGTRLLVL.

Only a few counts were recorded for this clonotype. This chain's CDR3 is CASSMSAGARMYEQYF. CDR3 DNA sequence: TGTGCCAGTAGTATGTCAGCGGGGGCAAGAATGTACGAGCAGTACTTC. The chain uses TRBV19 and TRBJ2-7, with 8 bases matching TRBD2. The CDR3 has 16 residues. The V gene's germline CDR1 is LNHDA and CDR2 SQIVND (reference sequence). Unmatched junction bases numbered 11, after V lost 3 bases and J lost 4 bases.

The table lists this clonotype with a few counts. The chain employs TRBV9 and TRBJ1-3; no clear D. The V and J ends lost 0 bases and 0 bases respectively, with 10 bases between them. CDR1 and CDR2 from the germline V gene are SGDLS and YYNGEE. The CDR3 totals 16 residues. CDR3 protein: CASSVDFPSSGNTIYF. The CDR3 DNA reads TGTGCCAGCAGCGTAGACTTTCCTTCCTCTGGAAACACCATATATTTT.

Only a few counts were recorded for this clonotype. The chain couples TRBV7-9 to TRBJ2-7; 15 nucleotides line up with TRBD2. This CDR3 region has 16 residues. CDR1 and CDR2 from the germline V gene are SEHNR and FQNEAQ (reference sequence). The V gene end was trimmed by 4 bases and the J gene end by 7 bases; junction bases not matched to a gene: 8. CDR3 DNA sequence: TGTGCCAGCAGCTCCCCCGGGACTAGCGGGAGGTATGAGCAGTACTTC. As protein: CASSSPGTSGRYEQYF.

The chain is built from TRBV10-3 and TRBJ2-1; D is possibly TRBD1 or TRBD2 (5 bases each). V dropped 7 bases and J dropped 5 bases, with 12 bases sitting between them. Germline CDR1 ENHRY, CDR2 SYGVKD. This CDR3 contains 13 residues. This CDR3 reads CAITSGPDNEQFF. CDR3 DNA: TGTGCCATCACGTCGGGGCCCGACAATGAGCAGTTCTTC.

This CDR3 reads CASSTGWNQPQHF. In nucleotides, the CDR3 is TGTGCCAGCTCAACGGGGTGGAATCAGCCCCAGCATTTT. The rearrangement joins TRBV6-2 or TRBV6-3 to TRBJ1-5; D gene ambiguous. CDR1 and CDR2 from the germline V gene are MNHEY and SVGEGT. The V end was cut by 8 bases, the J end by 4 bases, with 12 bases between. The CDR3 is 13 residues long.

The V and J genes are TRBV12-3 or TRBV12-4 and TRBJ1-2, with D possibly matching TRBD1 (5 bases). V was clipped by 8 bases and J by 7 bases, with 14 bases between them. The CDR3 loop spans 12 amino acids. The CDR3 nucleotides read TGTGCCAGCCGTCAGGGTGATTCTGGCTACACCTTC. Its translation is CASRQGDSGYTF.

This clonotype came up a few times. This chain uses TRBV7-8 with TRBJ1-2; TRBD1 might be the D (5 bases). With 5 bases removed from V and 8 bases from J, the gap between germline ends came to 15 bases. This CDR3 contains 13 residues. Germline-derived CDR1 and CDR2 are SGHVS and FQNEAQ. The CDR3 here is CASSGGPGVGYTF. CDR3 sequence (DNA): TGTGCCAGCAGCGGGGGACCGGGGGTAGGCTACACCTTC. The full variable domain, with the rest looked up from reference TRBV7-8 and TRBJ1-2, is GAGVSQSPRYKVAKRGQDVALRCDPISGHVSLFWYQQALGQGPEFLTYFQNEAQLDKSGLPSDRFFAERPEGSVSTLKIQRTQQEDSAVYLCASSGGPGVGYTFGSGTRLTVV.

The genes are TRBV10-3 and TRBJ2-3; a possible D gene is TRBD2 (5 bases). The germline V and J ends were trimmed by 3 bases and 4 bases, with 14 bases remaining between them. Looked up from germline, CDR1 is ENHRY and CDR2 is SYGVKD. The CDR3 loop spans 15 amino acids. This CDR3 is CAISDGLAVADTQYF. In DNA, the CDR3 is TGTGCCATCAGTGACGGGCTAGCAGTGGCAGATACGCAGTATTTT.

This clonotype was picked up many times. The V gene is TRBV5-6, the J gene TRBJ2-1, with D perhaps TRBD1 (6 bases). The CDR3 contains 15 residues. Trimming stripped 2 bases from V and 1 base from J, with 10 bases between. Germline lookup yields CDR1 SGHDT and CDR2 YYEEEE. The CDR3 protein is CASSLTGQSYNEQFF. The CDR3 coding sequence is TGTGCCAGCAGCTTAACAGGGCAGTCCTACAATGAGCAGTTCTTC.

This clonotype has at least ten counts. The genes are TRBV7-2 and TRBJ2-3; D might be TRBD1 or TRBD2, each matching 5 bases. CDR1 SGHTA and CDR2 FQGNSA come from the germline V gene. This CDR3 is built from 14 residues. V was trimmed by 5 bases and J by 0 bases, leaving 9 bases between them. CDR3 loop: CASSRDGSTDTQYF. In DNA form, the CDR3 reads TGTGCCAGCAGCCGGGACGGAAGCACAGATACGCAGTATTTT.

This clonotype was recorded many times. The CDR3 DNA follows: TGTGCCAGCAGTATGGGGATATCCTACGAGCAGTACTTC. Protein sequence: CASSMGISYEQYF. This sequence joins TRBV27 and TRBJ2-7, with D hard to call. V was pared by 5 bases and J by 1 base, with 9 bases between. Germline lookup yields CDR1 MNHEY and CDR2 SMNVEV (reference sequence). CDR3 length: 13 residues.

This clonotype was counted between two and nine times. The V and J genes are TRBV30 and TRBJ2-1; 7 nucleotides align to TRBD2. V shed 0 bases, J shed 10 bases, and the junction held 12 bases outside the gene matches. In germline, CDR1 is GTSNPN, CDR2 SVGIG (reference sequence). CDR3 size: 15 residues. The CDR3 nucleotides read TGTGCCTGGAGTGTTTCCGGCGGGAGAGTGCGGGAGCAGTTCTTC. Translated: CAWSVSGGRVREQFF.

J is TRBJ2-1 and V is TRBV6-5, with 9 bases lining up with TRBD2. The CDR3 runs to 14 residues. V trimming: 9 bases; J trimming: 2 bases; junction bases outside the gene matches: 5. The germline V gene encodes CDR1 MNHEY and CDR2 SVGAGI. The CDR3 DNA is TGTGCCAGTACTAGCGGGTCCACCTACAATGAGCAGTTCTTC. It is translated as CASTSGSTYNEQFF.

This clonotype was counted many times. The CDR3 sequence is CASSRGLAGVNDEQFF. The CDR3 DNA reads as TGTGCCAGCAGCCGAGGACTAGCGGGGGTGAATGATGAGCAGTTCTTC. The gene calls are TRBV7-8 and TRBJ2-1; 13 bases are shared with TRBD2. The CDR3 is 16 residues long. Germline values: CDR1 SGHVS, CDR2 FQNEAQ. V shed 5 bases and J 8 bases; nucleotides not matched to a gene: 9.

This chain connects TRBV7-2 to TRBJ2-3, with D unresolved. This CDR3 is built from 14 residues. Germline assignment: CDR1 SGHTA and CDR2 FQGNSA. V gave up 2 bases and J gave up 4 bases, with 10 bases separating them. The CDR3 coding sequence is TGTGCCAGCAGCTTACTATTGCTGCCAGATACGCAGTATTTT. Protein sequence: CASSLLLLPDTQYF.

This clonotype has more than one count but fewer than ten. V usage is TRBV19 and J usage is TRBJ1-6, with TRBD1 matching 7 bases. Looked up from germline, CDR1 is LNHDA and CDR2 is SQIVND (reference sequence). V gave up 6 bases and J gave up 5 bases; unmatched junction bases: 4. The CDR3 has 14 residues. As DNA, the CDR3 is TGTGCCAGTAGCGGACAGGTGGATAATTCACCCCTCCACTTT. Protein sequence: CASSGQVDNSPLHF. The full variable domain, its missing parts supplied by reference TRBV19 and TRBJ1-6, is DGGITQSPKYLFRKEGQNVTLSCEQNLNHDAMYWYRQDPGQGLRLIYYSQIVNDFQKGDIAEGYSVSREKKESFPLTVTSAQKNPTAFYLCASSGQVDNSPLHFGNGTRLTVT.

This clonotype was detected ten times or more. The chain has TRBV11-3 and TRBJ2-3, with TRBD2 matching 7 bases. CDR3 size: 16 residues. The germline V gene encodes CDR1 SGHNT and CDR2 YENEEA. Germline trimming cut 0 bases from V and 4 bases from J; bases unmatched to any gene: 7. The CDR3 sequence: CASSLDGGSSADTQYF. The CDR3 coding sequence is TGTGCCAGCAGCTTAGATGGCGGGAGTTCGGCAGATACGCAGTATTTT.